Sequencing of this T cell receptor beta chain was carried out in a study of T cell changes during pregnancy in multiple sclerosis. The CDR3 is 15 amino acids. Germline V gene lookup returns CDR1 LNHDA and CDR2 SQIVND (reference sequence). V dropped 4 bases and J dropped 3 bases, with 12 bases sitting between them. Measured with immunoSEQ multiplex PCR; TCRdb has only the in-frame clones, and not every one. The data show more than 30,000 clones, about 90% seen once. This clone has just one count. The sample consisted of CD4+ T cells from peripheral blood mononuclear cells, taken before pregnancy. The rearrangement uses TRBV19 and TRBJ1-4; D is unclear. The receptor was isolated from a female donor with multiple sclerosis, enrolled in a pregnancy study. DNA for the CDR3: TGTGCCAGTAGTAGAACCTCCAGGCCTAATGAAAAACTGTTTTTT. Its protein product is CASSRTSRPNEKLFF. Variable domain in full (rest from reference TRBV19 and TRBJ1-4): DGGITQSPKYLFRKEGQNVTLSCEQNLNHDAMYWYRQDPGQGLRLIYYSQIVNDFQKGDIAEGYSVSREKKESFPLTVTSAQKNPTAFYLCASSRTSRPNEKLFFGSGTQLSVL.